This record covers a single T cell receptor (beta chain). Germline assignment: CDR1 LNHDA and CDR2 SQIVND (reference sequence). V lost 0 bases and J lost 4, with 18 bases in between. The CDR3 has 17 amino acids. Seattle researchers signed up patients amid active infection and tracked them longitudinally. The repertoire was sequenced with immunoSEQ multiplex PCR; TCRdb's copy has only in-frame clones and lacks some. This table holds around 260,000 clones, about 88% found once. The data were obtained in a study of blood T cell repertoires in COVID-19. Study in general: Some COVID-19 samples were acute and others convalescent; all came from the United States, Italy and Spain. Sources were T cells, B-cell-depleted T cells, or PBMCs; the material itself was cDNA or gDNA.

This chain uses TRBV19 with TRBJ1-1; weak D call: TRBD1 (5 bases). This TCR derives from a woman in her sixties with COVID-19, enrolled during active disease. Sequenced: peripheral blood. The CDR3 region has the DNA TGTGCCAGTAGTATAGAGGGGGGTACCTCCCTGGGCACTGAAGCTTTCTTT. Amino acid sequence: CASSIEGGTSLGTEAFF.